The rows below give T cell receptor beta chains drawn from one sample of a study of early T cells in non-severe SARS-CoV-2 infection. TCRdb re-called the 5' RACE reads through MiXCR, storing one row per CDR3 protein. Altogether about 64,000 distinct CDR3 sequences are present, around 12% being singletons, with the ten largest covering about 1.3%. Sequencing used whole blood, obtained at baseline. The receptors were sampled from an adult who was a healthcare worker with PCR-confirmed SARS-CoV-2 infection or an uninfected control (not recorded which). Each CDR3 is given with its conserved first and last residue. The D gene is left open where the match is weak. Size values are once, few and many counts, or a class for expanded clones, and some rows have none.

TRBJ2-7,.,.,TRBV7-9,TGTGCCAGCAGCTTCCAACAGGGCCCCGAGCAGTACTTC,CASSFQQGPEQYF
TRBJ2-7,.,.,TRBV29-1,TGCAGCGTTTCGTGGACAGTGCCCTACGAGCAGTACTTC,CSVSWTVPYEQYF
TRBJ1-5,.,few,TRBV20-1,TGCAGTGCTAGTCAGCCGACTCAGCCCCAGCATTTT,CSASQPTQPQHF
TRBJ2-7,.,many,TRBV7-6,TGTGCCAGCAGCTTACCGGGATTAAGGGACGAGCAGTACTTC,CASSLPGLRDEQYF
TRBJ2-3,.,few,TRBV6-6,TGTGCCAGCAGTAAAAACCCTTTACAGAGCACAGATACGCAGTATTTT,CASSKNPLQSTDTQYF
TRBJ1-5,.,.,TRBV20-1,TGCAGTGCCCCGGACCCTAAACCATCCCAGCCCCAGCATTTT,CSAPDPKPSQPQHF
TRBJ1-1,.,.,TRBV20-1,TGCAGTGCTAGAGATCCGCAGGGTGGATCTGAAGCTTTCTTT,CSARDPQGGSEAFF
TRBJ1-1,.,few,TRBV20-1,TGCAGTGCAGCTAGGGGCAACACTGAAGCTTTCTTT,CSAARGNTEAFF
TRBJ2-1,.,.,TRBV29-1,TGCAGCGGAAAGTACAATGAGCAGTTCTTC,CSGKYNEQFF
TRBJ1-1,.,few,TRBV18,TGTGCCAGCTCACATATGAAGGGTCTGAACACTGAAGCTTTCTTT,CASSHMKGLNTEAFF
TRBJ2-6,.,few,TRBV27,TGTGCCAGCCGTCGAGAGGCACCTGGGGCCAACGTCCTGACTTTC,CASRREAPGANVLTF
TRBJ2-5,.,many,TRBV2,TGTGCCAGCAGTGAAACCTGGAAAGAGACCCAGTACTTC,CASSETWKETQYF
TRBJ1-2,.,many,TRBV9,TGTGCCAGCAGCGGACAGGACCGCGGCTACACCTTC,CASSGQDRGYTF